The rows below give T cell receptor beta chains drawn from one sample of a study of blood T cells in healthy people across ages. Each CDR3 protein gets one entry after TCRdb re-called the 5' RACE reads with MiXCR. The data show more than 900,000 distinct CDR3 sequences, 25% seen once. This sample was also put to use in a study of T cells of mothers and their children.

Sequenced material: blood. The origin of the receptors is a girl aged 2 to 10 in good health. The CDR3 runs from the conserved cysteine through the conserved F or W. D genes are given only for firm matches. Only some rows state a clone size, as once, few, many or a class for expanded clones.

cdr3_nt: TGTGCCAGCTCGGTTTCGACCGGGGAGCTGTTTTTT; cdr3_aa: CASSVSTGELFF; v_call: TRBV9; j_call: TRBJ2-2; d_call: .; clone_size: many; cdr3_length: 12
cdr3_nt: TGTGCCAGCAGCTCCGGGACTAGCGGATGGGGAGATACGCAGTATTTT; cdr3_aa: CASSSGTSGWGDTQYF; v_call: TRBV7-2; j_call: TRBJ2-3; d_call: TRBD2; clone_size: few; cdr3_length: 16
cdr3_nt: TGTGCCAGCAGCACCCGGGGGGGATCTAACTCCTACGAGCAGTACTTC; cdr3_aa: CASSTRGGSNSYEQYF; v_call: TRBV6-1; j_call: TRBJ2-7; d_call: TRBD2; clone_size: few; cdr3_length: 16
cdr3_nt: TGTGCCAGTAGGCGTGTTCTAGCGTTACAAGAGACCCAGTACTTC; cdr3_aa: CASRRVLALQETQYF; v_call: TRBV19; j_call: TRBJ2-5; d_call: .; clone_size: .; cdr3_length: 15
cdr3_nt: TGTGCCAGCAACCCCAGACAGGGAGGAGGCTACACCTTC; cdr3_aa: CASNPRQGGGYTF; v_call: TRBV14; j_call: TRBJ1-2; d_call: TRBD1; clone_size: few; cdr3_length: 13
cdr3_nt: TGTGCCAGCAGCCAAGGTCTAGCGGCCTCAGATACGCAGTATTTT; cdr3_aa: CASSQGLAASDTQYF; v_call: TRBV3-1; j_call: TRBJ2-3; d_call: TRBD2; clone_size: .; cdr3_length: 15
cdr3_nt: TGTGCCAGCAGCTCACCGGCTAGCGGGGCGAACACCGGGGAGCTGTTTTTT; cdr3_aa: CASSSPASGANTGELFF; v_call: TRBV7-8; j_call: TRBJ2-2; d_call: TRBD2; clone_size: .; cdr3_length: 17
cdr3_nt: TGTGCCAGCAGTCTTTCTAGCGGGAGGTCAGCCCGGTACTTC; cdr3_aa: CASSLSSGRSARYF; v_call: TRBV12-3/TRBV12-4; j_call: TRBJ2-5; d_call: TRBD2; clone_size: few; cdr3_length: 14
cdr3_nt: TGCAGCGTCCCTGGGACTAGCGGGGACCTCTCTGGGGCCAACGTCCTGACTTTC; cdr3_aa: CSVPGTSGDLSGANVLTF; v_call: TRBV29-1; j_call: TRBJ2-6; d_call: TRBD2; clone_size: .; cdr3_length: 18
cdr3_nt: TGTGCCAGCAGCTTAACCGATAATAATGAGCAGTACTTC; cdr3_aa: CASSLTDNNEQYF; v_call: TRBV7-3; j_call: TRBJ2-5; d_call: .; clone_size: .; cdr3_length: 13
cdr3_nt: TGTGCCACCAGTGATTGGACTAGCGGGAATCCCTACAATGAGCAGTTCTTC; cdr3_aa: CATSDWTSGNPYNEQFF; v_call: TRBV24-1; j_call: TRBJ2-1; d_call: TRBD2; clone_size: .; cdr3_length: 17
cdr3_nt: TGCAGCGTTGTCAACAGGGCTAACACTGAAGCTTTCTTT; cdr3_aa: CSVVNRANTEAFF; v_call: TRBV29-1; j_call: TRBJ1-1; d_call: .; clone_size: few; cdr3_length: 13
cdr3_nt: TGCGCCAGCGCTCGAAGCGGAAGCACAGATACGCAGTATTTT; cdr3_aa: CASARSGSTDTQYF; v_call: TRBV5-1; j_call: TRBJ2-3; d_call: .; clone_size: .; cdr3_length: 14
cdr3_nt: TGTGCCAGCAGCTTGGTGGGTAGAGGGACTGAAGCTTTCTTT; cdr3_aa: CASSLVGRGTEAFF; v_call: TRBV5-6; j_call: TRBJ1-1; d_call: .; clone_size: many; cdr3_length: 14
cdr3_nt: TGTGCCAGCAGCCCACGTACTGGTTCGAACACCGGGGAGCTGTTTTTT; cdr3_aa: CASSPRTGSNTGELFF; v_call: TRBV7-2; j_call: TRBJ2-2; d_call: .; clone_size: few; cdr3_length: 16
cdr3_nt: TGTGCCAGCAGCGCGGGACAGGCGAAGCATCAGCCCCAGCATTTT; cdr3_aa: CASSAGQAKHQPQHF; v_call: TRBV9; j_call: TRBJ1-5; d_call: TRBD1; clone_size: .; cdr3_length: 15
cdr3_nt: TGTGCCAGCAGCCTGTTGGGTCCGCCCCAAAACATTCAGTACTTC; cdr3_aa: CASSLLGPPQNIQYF; v_call: TRBV6-5; j_call: TRBJ2-4; d_call: .; clone_size: .; cdr3_length: 15
cdr3_nt: TGTGCCAGCAGCCGACAGGGAGGCGCCCCCCGCTCCTCTGGAAACACCATATATTTT; cdr3_aa: CASSRQGGAPRSSGNTIYF; v_call: TRBV5-5; j_call: TRBJ1-3; d_call: TRBD1; clone_size: .; cdr3_length: 19
cdr3_nt: TGTGCCAGCAGTTACCACATGGACAGGTTGGGTTTTGGCTACACCTTC; cdr3_aa: CASSYHMDRLGFGYTF; v_call: TRBV27; j_call: TRBJ1-2; d_call: TRBD1; clone_size: .; cdr3_length: 16
cdr3_nt: TGTGCCAGCAGTGAAGATGTGACAGGGGATGGCTACACCTTC; cdr3_aa: CASSEDVTGDGYTF; v_call: TRBV6-1; j_call: TRBJ1-2; d_call: TRBD1; clone_size: .; cdr3_length: 14
cdr3_nt: TGCAGTGCTGTCATCCTAGCGTCTAACTCCTACGAGCAGTACTTC; cdr3_aa: CSAVILASNSYEQYF; v_call: TRBV20-1; j_call: TRBJ2-7; d_call: .; clone_size: few; cdr3_length: 15
cdr3_nt: TGCAGTGTCCAATCCCACGGGGCAACTAATGAAAAACTGTTTTTT; cdr3_aa: CSVQSHGATNEKLFF; v_call: TRBV20-1; j_call: TRBJ1-4; d_call: .; clone_size: few; cdr3_length: 15
cdr3_nt: TGTGCTAGTGGTTTGGTAGCTCGTTGGGAGCAGTTCTTC; cdr3_aa: CASGLVARWEQFF; v_call: TRBV12-5; j_call: TRBJ2-1; d_call: .; clone_size: few; cdr3_length: 13
cdr3_nt: TGTGCCAGCAGCTCATGGACAGTCTCCTACGAGCAGTACTTC; cdr3_aa: CASSSWTVSYEQYF; v_call: TRBV7-9; j_call: TRBJ2-7; d_call: .; clone_size: .; cdr3_length: 14
cdr3_nt: TGCGCCAGCAGCTTAACAGGGGACGCAACTAATGAAAAACTGTTTTTT; cdr3_aa: CASSLTGDATNEKLFF; v_call: TRBV5-1; j_call: TRBJ1-4; d_call: TRBD1; clone_size: .; cdr3_length: 16
cdr3_nt: TGTGCCAGCAGTCCAGGGGGCTATGAAAAACTGTTTTTT; cdr3_aa: CASSPGGYEKLFF; v_call: TRBV6-2/TRBV6-3; j_call: TRBJ1-4; d_call: TRBD1; clone_size: .; cdr3_length: 13
cdr3_nt: TGTGCCAGCAGCCCGGGTTCCTGGTATGGCTACACCTTC; cdr3_aa: CASSPGSWYGYTF; v_call: TRBV9; j_call: TRBJ1-2; d_call: .; clone_size: .; cdr3_length: 13
cdr3_nt: TGTGCCAGCAGTTCCGAGACTAGCGGGTGCAACAATGAGCAGTTCTTC; cdr3_aa: CASSSETSGCNNEQFF; v_call: TRBV28; j_call: TRBJ2-1; d_call: TRBD2; clone_size: .; cdr3_length: 16
cdr3_nt: TGTGCCAGCAGCGTAGGAAGGACACCTGAGAGGACTGAAGCTTTCTTT; cdr3_aa: CASSVGRTPERTEAFF; v_call: TRBV9; j_call: TRBJ1-1; d_call: .; clone_size: .; cdr3_length: 16
cdr3_nt: TGCAGTGCTATTAAAGAGACCCAGTACTTC; cdr3_aa: CSAIKETQYF; v_call: TRBV20-1; j_call: TRBJ2-5; d_call: .; clone_size: few; cdr3_length: 10
cdr3_nt: TGTGCCAGCAGCACTGACAGGTCCCTTGGAGAGCAGTACTTC; cdr3_aa: CASSTDRSLGEQYF; v_call: TRBV7-9; j_call: TRBJ2-7; d_call: .; clone_size: many; cdr3_length: 14
cdr3_nt: TGCAGCGTTGAAGATAGCGGGAGTTATTCGAACACCGGGGAGCTGTTTTTT; cdr3_aa: CSVEDSGSYSNTGELFF; v_call: TRBV29-1; j_call: TRBJ2-2; d_call: TRBD2; clone_size: .; cdr3_length: 17
cdr3_nt: TGTGCCAGCAGCCAACTCCAACAGATTAACTATGGCTACACCTTC; cdr3_aa: CASSQLQQINYGYTF; v_call: TRBV7-9; j_call: TRBJ1-2; d_call: .; clone_size: .; cdr3_length: 15
cdr3_nt: TGTGCCAGCAGTTTAAGGGGGGGGGCCCAAGAGACCCAGCACTTC; cdr3_aa: CASSLRGGAQETQHF; v_call: TRBV27; j_call: TRBJ2-1; d_call: .; clone_size: few; cdr3_length: 15
cdr3_nt: TGTGCCAGCAGCAAGGTGGGGATTAAGAGGGGGCCCGCCTCCTACAATGAGCAGTTCTTC; cdr3_aa: CASSKVGIKRGPASYNEQFF; v_call: TRBV21-1; j_call: TRBJ2-1; d_call: .; clone_size: .; cdr3_length: 20
cdr3_nt: TGTGCCAGCAGTCCTGGACAGACTAACTATGGCTACTCCTTC; cdr3_aa: CASSPGQTNYGYSF; v_call: TRBV12-3/TRBV12-4; j_call: TRBJ1-2; d_call: .; clone_size: .; cdr3_length: 14
cdr3_nt: TGCGCCAGCAGCCCCAGGAGCGGGAGCGTAGGATGGTACGAGCAGTACTTC; cdr3_aa: CASSPRSGSVGWYEQYF; v_call: TRBV4-1; j_call: TRBJ2-7; d_call: TRBD2; clone_size: .; cdr3_length: 17
cdr3_nt: TGTGCCAGCAGCTTAGGGGAGGGCTGGAACACTGAAGCTTTCTTT; cdr3_aa: CASSLGEGWNTEAFF; v_call: TRBV7-6; j_call: TRBJ1-1; d_call: .; clone_size: .; cdr3_length: 15
cdr3_nt: TGTGCCAGCAGCTCACAGGGCTTAAACACCGGGGAGCTGTTTTTT; cdr3_aa: CASSSQGLNTGELFF; v_call: TRBV6-1; j_call: TRBJ2-2; d_call: .; clone_size: few; cdr3_length: 15
cdr3_nt: TGTGCCAGCAGCTTAGGCGTCGCGATAGAACAAGAGACCCAGTACTTC; cdr3_aa: CASSLGVAIEQETQYF; v_call: TRBV11-2; j_call: TRBJ2-5; d_call: .; clone_size: few; cdr3_length: 16
cdr3_nt: TGTGCCAGCAGTTATACCACTGAAGCTTTCTTT; cdr3_aa: CASSYTTEAFF; v_call: TRBV12-3/TRBV12-4; j_call: TRBJ1-1; d_call: .; clone_size: .; cdr3_length: 11
cdr3_nt: TGTGCCAGCAGTGCACTTCGGGCGTCCAATGAGCAGTTCTTC; cdr3_aa: CASSALRASNEQFF; v_call: TRBV6-6; j_call: TRBJ2-1; d_call: .; clone_size: .; cdr3_length: 14
cdr3_nt: TGTGCTAGTGGTTTGGGCGCGAAGGACAGGGTTCCGGGAGAGACCCAGTACTTC; cdr3_aa: CASGLGAKDRVPGETQYF; v_call: TRBV12-5; j_call: TRBJ2-5; d_call: TRBD1; clone_size: few; cdr3_length: 18
cdr3_nt: TGTGCCAGCAGCTTACGAGAGGGAATAAGCCGGTACTACGAGCAGTACTTC; cdr3_aa: CASSLREGISRYYEQYF; v_call: TRBV7-2; j_call: TRBJ2-7; d_call: .; clone_size: .; cdr3_length: 17
cdr3_nt: TGTGCCAGCAGTTGGGGGCGGGACGGCTACGAGCAGTACTTC; cdr3_aa: CASSWGRDGYEQYF; v_call: TRBV6-6; j_call: TRBJ2-7; d_call: .; clone_size: few; cdr3_length: 14
cdr3_nt: TGTGCCAGCAACGAGGGCAATCAGCCCCAGCATTTT; cdr3_aa: CASNEGNQPQHF; v_call: TRBV12-3/TRBV12-4; j_call: TRBJ1-5; d_call: .; clone_size: few; cdr3_length: 12
cdr3_nt: TGTGCCAGCATTCGACAGGGGTACTACAATGAGCAGTTCTTC; cdr3_aa: CASIRQGYYNEQFF; v_call: TRBV27; j_call: TRBJ2-1; d_call: TRBD1; clone_size: .; cdr3_length: 14
cdr3_nt: TGTGCCAGCAGCCTCGACAGGGGGAGCTCACCCCTCCACTTT; cdr3_aa: CASSLDRGSSPLHF; v_call: TRBV7-2; j_call: TRBJ1-6; d_call: TRBD1; clone_size: few; cdr3_length: 14
cdr3_nt: TGTGCCAGCAGGCTGACTAGCGGGTACAATGAGCAGTTCTTC; cdr3_aa: CASRLTSGYNEQFF; v_call: TRBV27; j_call: TRBJ2-1; d_call: TRBD2; clone_size: .; cdr3_length: 14
cdr3_nt: TGTGCCAGCATCAAACTTGCCGGGACAGGGGTGACTGAAGCTTTCTTT; cdr3_aa: CASIKLAGTGVTEAFF; v_call: TRBV12-3/TRBV12-4; j_call: TRBJ1-1; d_call: TRBD1; clone_size: few; cdr3_length: 16
cdr3_nt: TGCAGCGGAGGCCGGGGCCTGAACACCGGGGAGCTGTTTTTT; cdr3_aa: CSGGRGLNTGELFF; v_call: TRBV29-1; j_call: TRBJ2-2; d_call: .; clone_size: .; cdr3_length: 14
cdr3_nt: TGCAGCGTTGGGGACAACGGGTACTATGAAGCTTTCTTT; cdr3_aa: CSVGDNGYYEAFF; v_call: TRBV29-1; j_call: TRBJ1-1; d_call: .; clone_size: .; cdr3_length: 13
cdr3_nt: TGTGCCAGCAGCTTAGTGCTGAAGAACACTGAAGCTTTCTTT; cdr3_aa: CASSLVLKNTEAFF; v_call: TRBV7-9; j_call: TRBJ1-1; d_call: .; clone_size: .; cdr3_length: 14
cdr3_nt: TGTGCCATCACGCAACGCGACAGGGGCTTC; cdr3_aa: CAITQRDRGF; v_call: TRBV10-3; j_call: TRBJ2-7; d_call: TRBD1; clone_size: once; cdr3_length: 10
cdr3_nt: TGTGCCTGTCTCGGAACAGGATTCAATCAGCCCCAGCATTTT; cdr3_aa: CACLGTGFNQPQHF; v_call: TRBV28; j_call: TRBJ1-5; d_call: .; clone_size: few; cdr3_length: 14